The rows below give T cell receptor beta chains drawn from one sample of a study of CD8+CD57+ T cells in acquired aplastic anemia. Each CDR3 protein is one row after TCRdb ran MiXCR on the reads. The sample consists of some 410,000 distinct CDR3 sequences, roughly 68% of them appearing once. The sequencing input was sorted CD4+, CD8+, or CD8+CD57+ T cells (not recorded which) from PBMCs. The receptors here all came from a human donor in good health, serving as a control. CDR3s include the opening cysteine and the closing phenylalanine or tryptophan. D genes are given only for firm matches. The size field is filled for only some rows; it gives once, few, many or a size class.

size	D	V	J	CDR3	DNA
.	.	TRBV5-1	TRBJ2-1	CASSLSAALREQFF	TGCGCCAGCAGCTTATCAGCGGCGTTAAGGGAGCAGTTCTTC
.	TRBD1	TRBV12-3/TRBV12-4	TRBJ1-2	CASSFGTGEASGGYTF	TGTGCCAGCAGTTTCGGGACAGGGGAGGCTTCGGGAGGCTACACCTTC
.	TRBD1	TRBV20-1	TRBJ1-2	CSARSTTGDHTF	TGCAGTGCTAGATCCACGACAGGGGACCACACCTTC
.	TRBD1	TRBV12-3/TRBV12-4	TRBJ2-5	CATGWDRGSTGRETQYF	TGTGCTACCGGTTGGGACAGGGGTAGCACTGGTCGAGAGACCCAGTACTTC
.	.	TRBV10-3	TRBJ1-1	CAISESGGHNTEAFF	TGTGCCATCAGTGAGTCGGGGGGCCACAACACTGAAGCTTTCTTT
many	.	TRBV7-2	TRBJ1-1	CASSSNGRGTTEAFF	TGTGCCAGCAGCTCCAATGGCAGGGGAACAACTGAAGCTTTCTTT
.	TRBD1	TRBV19	TRBJ1-2	CASTGDRANYGYTF	TGTGCCAGTACCGGGGACAGGGCTAACTATGGCTACACCTTC
many	.	TRBV7-2	TRBJ2-7	CASSLVGGGFEQYF	TGTGCCAGCAGCTTAGTTGGGGGAGGTTTCGAGCAGTACTTC
.	TRBD1	TRBV6-1	TRBJ1-4	CASSEAAGQGREKLFF	TGTGCCAGCAGTGAAGCGGCAGGACAGGGGAGAGAAAAACTGTTTTTT
.	.	TRBV9	TRBJ2-7	CASSLGSPGGEEKYF	TGTGCCAGCAGCCTAGGGAGTCCGGGCGGCGAGGAGAAGTACTTC
many	TRBD1	TRBV4-2	TRBJ1-1	CASSQDGTGTAAKKAFF	TGTGCCAGCAGCCAAGACGGCACCGGGACAGCTGCTAAGAAAGCTTTCTTT
many	.	TRBV29-1	TRBJ2-7	CSVHPVQGGYEQYF	TGCAGCGTTCACCCCGTTCAGGGAGGCTACGAGCAGTACTTC
.	.	TRBV19	TRBJ1-6	CPSMAGVDSPLHF	TGTCCCAGTATGGCAGGGGTCGATTCACCCCTCCACTTT
.	TRBD1	TRBV5-1	TRBJ2-3	CASTSGQGDTQYF	TGCGCCAGCACCTCCGGACAGGGAGATACGCAGTATTTT
.	TRBD1	TRBV5-1	TRBJ2-7	CASSRTRQGGSYEQYF	TGTGCCAGCAGCCGTACCCGACAGGGCGGCTCCTACGAGCAGTACTTC
many	TRBD1	TRBV12-3/TRBV12-4	TRBJ1-1	CASSFGTGVGNTEAFF	TGTGCCAGCAGTTTTGGGACAGGGGTTGGGAACACTGAAGCTTTCTTT
.	.	TRBV15	TRBJ1-2	CATSRDIGAEGYTF	TGTGCCACCAGCAGAGATATTGGGGCGGAAGGCTACACCTTC
.	.	TRBV6-1	TRBJ1-4	CASSLPLGQNEKLFF	TGTGCCAGCAGCCTACCCCTAGGACAGAATGAAAAACTGTTTTTT
.	.	TRBV7-9	TRBJ1-3	CASSVEQGRAANTIYF	TGTGCCAGCAGCGTCGAACAAGGGCGGGCTGCAAACACCATATATTTT
many	.	TRBV29-1	TRBJ1-2	CSVEDQGQGRIGYTF	TGCAGCGTTGAAGATCAAGGGCAGGGCAGAATTGGCTACACCTTC
once	.	TRBV7-3	TRBJ1-3	CASSSVGTANTGETIYF	TGTGCTAGCAGCTCAGTGGGGACCGCGAACACCGGGGAGACCATATATTTT
many	.	TRBV24-1	TRBJ2-3	CATSVPGTGTDTQYF	TGTGCCACCAGTGTTCCCGGGACGGGCACAGATACGCAGTATTTT
.	.	TRBV29-1	TRBJ2-7	CSVLPGGNEQYF	TGCAGCGTTCTACCGGGCGGTAACGAGCAGTACTTC
.	.	TRBV11-2	TRBJ2-6	CASSTRAQGANVLTF	TGTGCCAGCAGCACCAGAGCGCAGGGGGCCAACGTCCTGACTTTC
.	.	TRBV2	TRBJ1-1	CASSIKNTEAYF	TGTGCCAGCAGTATAAAGAACACTGAAGCTTACTTT
.	.	TRBV7-9	TRBJ2-2	CASSQDWSGDTGELFF	TGTGCCAGCAGCCAAGATTGGTCGGGAGACACCGGGGAGCTGTTTTTT
.	.	TRBV5-1	TRBJ2-5	CASSLTSRTHQYF	TGTGCCAGCAGCTTAACTTCTCGGACCCACCAGTACTTC
.	TRBD1	TRBV7-8	TRBJ1-5	CASSLQGTFGQPQHF	TGTGCCAGCAGCCTACAGGGGACCTTTGGTCAGCCCCAGCATTTT
.	TRBD1	TRBV12-5	TRBJ1-6	CASGSSGTGGSPLHF	TGTGCTAGTGGTTCGTCCGGGACAGGGGGCTCACCCCTCCACTTT
.	.	TRBV12-3/TRBV12-4	TRBJ1-6	CASSFQSGTPLHF	TGTGCCAGCAGTTTCCAGTCAGGGACACCCCTCCACTTT
once	.	TRBV11-2	TRBJ2-2	CASSLTRATNTGELFF	TGTGCCAGCAGCTTAACCAGGGCAACGAACACCGGGGAGCTGTTTTTT
.	TRBD2	TRBV3-1	TRBJ2-1	CASTHLGRAGGAYNEQFF	TGTGCCAGCACGCACCTCGGGAGGGCGGGGGGTGCCTACAATGAGCAGTTCTTC
.	.	TRBV27	TRBJ2-7	CASSPVRGGYGQYF	TGTGCCAGCAGTCCTGTCAGGGGGGGTTACGGGCAGTACTTC
.	.	TRBV2	TRBJ2-1	CASNLGKLDEQYF	TGTGCCAGCAATCTAGGGAAGCTAGATGAGCAATACTTC
.	.	TRBV2	TRBJ1-2	CASSEAGQAGGHQHTF	TGTGCCAGCAGTGAAGCCGGCCAGGCGGGGGGCCACCAGCATACCTTC
many	TRBD1	TRBV7-2	TRBJ2-7	CASSFGDRGSYEQYF	TGTGCCAGCAGCTTCGGGGACAGGGGCTCCTACGAGCAGTACTTC
.	.	TRBV12-3/TRBV12-4	TRBJ1-6	CASRDQGTHSPLHF	TGTGCCAGCAGAGACCAGGGGACACATTCACCCCTCCACTTT
.	.	TRBV20-1	TRBJ1-5	CSARLVAGGAANQPQHF	TGCAGTGCTAGACTAGTAGCGGGGGGGGCAGCCAATCAGCCCCAGCATTTT
.	.	TRBV7-9	TRBJ1-1	CASSPQGETEAFF	TGTGCCAGCAGCCCCCAGGGAGAGACTGAAGCTTTCTTT
.	.	TRBV5-6	TRBJ1-5	CASSPRYSNQPQHF	TGTGCCAGCAGCCCCCGTTATAGCAATCAGCCCCAGCATTTT
.	TRBD1	TRBV7-2	TRBJ1-1	CASSLGQAARTEAFF	TGTGCCAGCAGCCTGGGACAGGCAGCGAGGACTGAAGCTTTTTTT
.	.	TRBV14	TRBJ1-6	CASRTDRNTEAFYF	TGTGCCAGCAGGACAGATCGGAACACTGAAGCTTTCTACTTT
many	.	TRBV28	TRBJ2-6	CASRWTVSGANVLTF	TGTGCCAGCAGGTGGACAGTGTCTGGGGCCAACGTCCTGACTTTC
.	.	TRBV2	TRBJ2-4	CASSEERGGLAKNIQYF	TGTGCCAGCAGTGAAGAGAGGGGGGGGCTAGCCAAAAACATTCAGTACTTC
.	.	TRBV11-2	TRBJ2-7	CASSIGGTQQYF	TGTGCCAGCAGCATAGGTGGGACCCAGCAGTACTTC
.	TRBD2	TRBV11-2	TRBJ2-6	CASSLRLAGAGVSVLTF	TGTGCCAGCAGCCTCCGGCTAGCGGGGGCTGGGGTCAGCGTCCTGACTTTC
once	.	TRBV20-1	TRBJ2-5	CSNGRDDVGQYF	TGCAGTAATGGCAGGGACGACGTAGGCCAGTACTTC
.	.	TRBV5-1	TRBJ2-5	CASTLLGTQYF	TGTGCCAGCACCCTACTAGGGACCCAGTACTTC
.	.	TRBV7-3	TRBJ2-2	CASSFPGNTGELFF	TGTGCCAGCAGCTTCCCTGGTAACACCGGGGAGCTGTTTTTT
many	TRBD2	TRBV6-2/TRBV6-3	TRBJ2-1	CASKHFDGGGQGEQFF	TGTGCCAGCAAGCATTTTGACGGGGGGGGCCAAGGTGAGCAGTTCTTC
.	.	TRBV7-8	TRBJ1-2	CASTGRRRGVSGATF	TGTGCCAGCACGGGTCGCAGACGGGGCGTTTCAGGCGCCACCTTC
.	TRBD1	TRBV2	TRBJ2-1	CASSDAGTGGLNVQFF	TGTGCCAGCAGTGACGCCGGGACAGGGGGATTAAATGTGCAGTTCTTC
.	.	TRBV7-3	TRBJ2-7	CASSSAGRNYEQYF	TGTGCCAGCAGTTCGGCAGGGCGGAACTACGAGCAGTACTTC
.	.	TRBV12-3/TRBV12-4	TRBJ1-1	CASSLRWVTEAFF	TGTGCCAGCAGTTTGCGGTGGGTCACTGAAGCTTTCTTT